The 28 T cell receptor beta chains below come from one sample, sequenced in a study of blood T cell repertoires in COVID-19. Measured with immunoSEQ multiplex PCR; TCRdb has only the in-frame clones, and not every one. The table lists under 300,000 clones, 83% of them singletons, with approximately 10% in the top ten. The specimen sequenced was peripheral blood. Receptor source: a woman aged 45-65 years who had recovered from COVID-19.

The V call is TRBV6-5, the J call TRBJ2-7, with 8 bases that match TRBD2. V lost 7 bases to trimming and J lost 4 bases; unmatched junction nucleotides: 12. This CDR3 is 15 amino acids long. In germline, CDR1 is MNHEY, CDR2 SVGAGI. The CDR3 sequence: CASIIRGSGAYEQYF. The CDR3 DNA reads TGTGCCAGCATCATCCGGGGTAGCGGGGCATACGAGCAGTACTTC.

There are a few counts of this clone. The chain is built from TRBV19 and TRBJ1-5, with 10 bases fitting TRBD1. CDR3 size: 14 residues. Per the germline V gene, CDR1 is LNHDA and CDR2 is SQIVND (reference sequence). V lost 1 base, J lost 11 bases, and 5 bases stayed unmatched. CDR3 coding DNA: TGTGCCAGTAGTATAGCCGGGACAGGGGCCTCCCAGCATTTT. Translation gives CASSIAGTGASQHF.

The chain is built from TRBV3-1 (or the pseudogene TRBV3-2) and TRBJ1-3, with D possibly TRBD1 on 5 matching bases. Looked up from germline, CDR1 is LGHDT and CDR2 is YNNKEL (reference sequence). The CDR3 consists of 15 residues. V lost 3 bases and J 0 bases, leaving 9 bases between the germline ends. For the CDR3, the DNA is TGTGCCAGCAGCCAGGACACTGTCTCTGGAAACACCATATATTTT. It encodes CASSQDTVSGNTIYF.

In DNA form, the CDR3 reads TGTGCCATCAGTGACTGGGCCCTCTCCATTAATTCACCCCTCCACTTT. Its translation: CAISDWALSINSPLHF. The V gene is TRBV10-3, the J gene TRBJ1-6; D is unclear. Trimming shortened V by 3 bases and J by 6 bases, and 15 bases separated the two germline ends. CDR3 length: 16 amino acids. Germline values: CDR1 ENHRY, CDR2 SYGVKD.

V is TRBV6-2 or TRBV6-3 and J is TRBJ1-1, with D possibly matching TRBD1 (5 bases). The germline CDR1 and CDR2 sequences are MNHEY and SVGEGT. Trimming pared 2 bases from V and 4 bases from J, leaving 11 bases between. CDR3 length equals 14 residues. For the CDR3, the DNA is TGTGCCAGCAGTTACGGGGGGGTAACCACTGAAGCTTTCTTT. Translation: CASSYGGVTTEAFF.

This clone was seen only once. The chain employs TRBV4-2 and TRBJ2-7, with 11 bases identical to TRBD1. CDR1 is LGHNA, CDR2 YNFKEQ, per germline. The CDR3 runs to 14 residues. V lost 3 bases, J lost 12 bases, and 10 bases stayed unmatched. The CDR3 loop reads CASSQANGQGAGYF. In nucleotides, the CDR3 is TGTGCCAGCAGCCAGGCAAATGGACAGGGGGCCGGGTACTTC.

The J gene is TRBJ1-1, the V gene TRBV6-1; tentatively, D is TRBD1 (5 bases). Trimming cost V 3 bases and J 4 bases, with 12 bases left between them. The CDR3 consists of 14 residues. The V gene's germline CDR1 is MNHNS and CDR2 SASEGT. Here the CDR3 reads CASSEQVGGTEAFF. The CDR3 DNA reads TGTGCCAGCAGTGAGCAGGTGGGGGGCACTGAAGCTTTCTTT.

V usage is TRBV19 and J usage is TRBJ1-5; 9 bases match TRBD1. With 5 bases clipped from V and 9 bases from J, the junction kept 2 bases outside the gene matches. The CDR3 is made up of 12 amino acids. Looked up from germline, CDR1 is LNHDA and CDR2 is SQIVND (reference sequence). CDR3 sequence (DNA): TGTGCCAGTAGTCCGGACAGGGGGCCCCAGCATTTT. The encoded protein is CASSPDRGPQHF.

The chain links TRBV7-9 to TRBJ1-5; D is perhaps TRBD1 (5 bases). CDR1 is SEHNR, CDR2 FQNEAQ, per germline (reference sequence). The CDR3 is 15 amino acids. V was trimmed by 1 base and J by 3 bases, leaving 10 bases between them. CDR3: CASSLVGGANQPQHF. Here the CDR3 DNA reads TGTGCCAGCAGCTTAGTTGGAGGGGCCAATCAGCCCCAGCATTTT.

The chain has TRBV6-5 and TRBJ2-3; 7 bases map to TRBD1. V dropped 5 bases and J dropped 1; count of bases not matched to a gene: 6. CDR3 length: 15 amino acids. In germline, CDR1 is MNHEY, CDR2 SVGAGI. Here the CDR3 DNA reads TGTGCCAGCAGTAGAGGACAGGTTGGCACAGATACGCAGTATTTT. Translated, it gives CASSRGQVGTDTQYF.

The rearrangement uses TRBV28 and TRBJ1-3, with 7 bases matching TRBD1. V gave up 2 bases and J gave up 4 bases; unmatched junction bases: 2. The CDR3 totals 14 residues. Per the germline V gene, CDR1 is MDHEN and CDR2 is SYDVKM. In DNA form, the CDR3 reads TGTGCCAGCAGTTTAAGGGGGCTCGGAAACACCATATATTTT. Translated: CASSLRGLGNTIYF.

A single count supports this clone. The V and J genes are TRBV12-3 or TRBV12-4 and TRBJ1-2; TRBD1 matches at 9 bases. The CDR3 is made up of 13 amino acids. Trimming cost V 1 base and J 9 bases; bases outside gene matches: 3. The CDR3 nucleotides read TGTGCCAGCAGTTTAGTGGACAGGGGTCGCTACACCTTC. Translating it yields CASSLVDRGRYTF.

The chain links TRBV6-1 to TRBJ1-4; the match to TRBD1 covers 7 bases. CDR3 size: 15 residues. Germline CDR1 and CDR2: MNHNS and SASEGT. Trimming at V came to 3 bases and at J to 3 bases, leaving 4 bases not matched to a gene. The chain's CDR3 is CASSETGLANEKLFF. Written as DNA, the CDR3 is TGTGCCAGCAGTGAGACAGGGTTGGCTAATGAAAAACTGTTTTTT.

V usage is TRBV28 and J usage is TRBJ1-4, with 10 bases matching TRBD1. CDR1 is MDHEN, CDR2 SYDVKM, per germline. The CDR3 spans 16 residues. Germline trimming cut 4 bases from V and 5 bases from J; bases unmatched to any gene: 7. CDR3 nucleotide sequence: TGTGCCAGCAGTTCACCGTTGGACAGGGGGAATGAAAAACTGTTTTTT. It is translated as CASSSPLDRGNEKLFF.

This clone was detected once. The chain links TRBV6-2 or TRBV6-3 to TRBJ2-5; D unresolved. Germline CDR1 is MNHEY and CDR2 is SVGEGT. V was pared by 5 bases and J by 5 bases, with 9 bases between. There are 12 residues in the CDR3. The CDR3 is CASSRTVETQYF. The CDR3 DNA is TGTGCCAGCAGTCGCACGGTGGAGACCCAGTACTTC.

This chain joins TRBV5-4 and TRBJ2-3; the D gene is possibly TRBD2 (6 bases). The germline V gene has CDR1 SGHNT and CDR2 YYREEE (reference sequence). The CDR3 covers 14 residues. V was pared by 5 bases and J by 0 bases, with 10 bases between. CDR3 sequence reads: CASRRDHSTDTQYF. In DNA, the CDR3 is TGTGCCAGCAGGCGGGATCACAGCACAGATACGCAGTATTTT.

The chain couples TRBV27 to TRBJ2-7, with TRBD1 matching 8 bases. This CDR3 is built from 14 residues. The V segment lost 5 bases and the J segment 3 bases; nucleotides outside the gene matches: 6. Germline CDR1 reads MNHEY; CDR2 reads SMNVEV (reference sequence). In DNA form, the CDR3 reads TGTGCCAGCAGTCCAGGACAGGGTCTCTACGAGCAGTACTTC. Translated, it gives CASSPGQGLYEQYF.

CDR3 nucleotides: TGTGCCAGCAGTGGTCACAGATTGAATGAAAAACTGTTTTTT. This sequence encodes CASSGHRLNEKLFF. This chain links TRBV2 with TRBJ1-4, with no clear D. In germline, CDR1 is SNHLY, CDR2 FYNNEI. Trimming left V 4 bases short and J 5 bases short, with 11 bases between. The CDR3 length is 14 residues.

This clone turned up a few times. V is TRBV6-5 and J is TRBJ2-7, with D possibly being TRBD1 (5 bases). The V gene's germline CDR1 is MNHEY and CDR2 SVGAGI. The CDR3 length is 14 residues. V lost 9 bases and J lost 2, with 17 bases in between. The CDR3 reads CASRRAVLAYEQYF. The DNA of the CDR3 is TGTGCCAGTCGCAGGGCGGTGCTGGCCTACGAGCAGTACTTC.

This chain joins TRBV5-1 and TRBJ2-1; 7 bases line up with TRBD2. CDR3 length: 14 amino acids. From germline, CDR1 is SGHRS and CDR2 YFSETQ. The trim removed 4 bases at V and 5 bases at J, leaving 6 bases unmatched. CDR3 loop: CASSQEAGNNEQFF. CDR3 DNA sequence: TGCGCCAGCAGCCAAGAAGCGGGAAACAATGAGCAGTTCTTC.

The chain carries TRBV27 and TRBJ2-5; 11 bases are a match to TRBD1. With V trimmed by 2 bases and J by 5 bases, 4 bases remained unmatched. CDR3 length: 15 residues. CDR1 and CDR2 from the germline V gene are MNHEY and SMNVEV (reference sequence). This CDR3 reads CASSLGQGAGETQYF. CDR3 nucleotides: TGTGCCAGCAGTTTAGGACAGGGGGCAGGGGAGACCCAGTACTTC.

The V and J genes are TRBV29-1 and TRBJ2-3; 11 bases fit TRBD2. The CDR3 runs to 15 residues. CDR1 SQVTM and CDR2 ANQGSEA come from the germline V gene. V shed 5 bases and J 2 bases; nucleotides not matched to a gene: 6. The CDR3 DNA follows: TGCAGCGTTACCGGGACTAGCGGTGACACAGATACGCAGTATTTT. The encoded protein is CSVTGTSGDTDTQYF.

The chain combines TRBV10-2 with TRBJ2-7, with TRBD1 matching 8 bases. This CDR3 has 11 amino acids. CDR1 and CDR2 from the germline V gene are WSHSY and SAAADI. J was trimmed by 3 bases and V by 9 bases; bases with no gene match: 1. The CDR3 sequence: CASGTGYEQYF. DNA of the CDR3: TGCGCCAGTGGGACAGGCTACGAGCAGTACTTC.

The CDR3 sequence: CASSIDHLGAGNTEAFF. In DNA form, the CDR3 reads TGTGCCAGTAGTATAGATCACCTGGGGGCCGGGAACACTGAAGCTTTCTTT. The V gene is TRBV19, the J gene TRBJ1-1, with D perhaps matching TRBD1 (6 bases). Germline CDR1 reads LNHDA; CDR2 reads SQIVND (reference sequence). V lost 0 bases and J 1 base, leaving 15 bases between the germline ends. The CDR3 totals 17 residues.

This rearrangement joins TRBV24-1 to TRBJ1-2; 9 nucleotides agree with TRBD1. CDR1 and CDR2 (germline): KGHDR, SFDVKD. The CDR3 is made up of 14 amino acids. The V and J ends lost 1 base and 6 bases, in that order; junction bases with no gene match: 2. For the CDR3, the DNA is TGTGCCACCAGTGATTTCCGACAGGGGGATGGCTACACCTTC. It is translated as CATSDFRQGDGYTF.

This chain connects TRBV18 to TRBJ1-2; a possible D gene is TRBD1 (6 bases). The V end lost 2 bases, the J end lost 2 bases, and 12 bases lay between the germline ends. Germline CDR1 and CDR2: KGHSH and LQKENI. This CDR3 spans 15 amino acids. For the CDR3, the DNA is TGTGCCAGCTCACCAGGACAGCCTCGCAACTATGGCTACACCTTC. It yields the protein CASSPGQPRNYGYTF.

The genes are TRBV9 and TRBJ2-3, with 12 bases that match TRBD2. Germline CDR1 SGDLS, CDR2 YYNGEE. The V gene end was trimmed by 0 bases and the J gene end by 4 bases; junction bases not matched to a gene: 6. This CDR3 comprises 17 residues. CDR3 in DNA: TGTGCCAGCAGCGTAGGGGCTAGCGGGGGGGTAGCAGATACGCAGTATTTT. Amino acids: CASSVGASGGVADTQYF.

This chain connects TRBV18 to TRBJ2-2; D is perhaps TRBD1 (5 bases). V lost 3 bases, J lost 2 bases, and 7 bases lay in between. This CDR3 region has 14 residues. Per the germline V gene, CDR1 is KGHSH and CDR2 is LQKENI. The CDR3 loop is CASSPDRNTGELFF. In DNA, the CDR3 is TGTGCCAGCTCACCTGACAGAAACACCGGGGAGCTGTTTTTT.